This TCR beta chain was captured by sequencing in a study of beta chain features in type 1 diabetes. Study-level results: VDJ junctions from type 1 diabetes patients carried fewer insertions and larger deletions.

Expressed TCRB transcripts got sequenced, as all isolated RNA was reverse transcribed. Produced via immunoSEQ multiplex PCR; TCRdb's table is partial and in-frame only. The repertoire consists of some 45,000 clones, with 51% occurring once and the leading ten covering over 2%. A CD45RO/CCR7/CD25/CD127/CD95/CD27 panel sorted naive, central memory, regulatory and stem cell-like memory CD4+ cells. Trimming cost V 3 bases and J 3 bases; bases outside gene matches: 4. Germline-derived CDR1 and CDR2 are MNHEY and SMNVEV (reference sequence). The CDR3 length is 15 residues. Comment on this clone: Its antigen is as yet unknown.

The sample was Tregs from blood. This TCR came from a woman younger than 30 in good health. J is TRBJ2-1 and V is TRBV27; TRBD1 aligns across 8 bases. CDR3 protein: CASSLDRVFYNEQFF. CDR3 DNA sequence: TGTGCCAGCAGTTTGGACAGGGTATTCTACAATGAGCAGTTCTTC.